This T cell receptor beta chain is from a study of blood T cell repertoires in COVID-19. The CDR3 is 15 amino acids. Trimming left V 0 bases short and J 1 base short, with 8 bases between. The germline CDR1 and CDR2 sequences are MNHEY and SVGAGI. Sequenced by immunoSEQ multiplex PCR; TCRdb stores in-frame clones only, minus some. The table shows about 180,000 clones, with about 88% occurring only once. The chain recombines TRBV6-5 with TRBJ2-3; D remains unclear. Sequencing was performed on PBMCs or T cells enriched from blood (not recorded which). The receptor was derived from a woman aged 18-29 years who had recovered from COVID-19. In nucleotides, the CDR3 is TGTGCCAGCAGTTACTCGTTTCTTGGCACAGATACGCAGTATTTT. Protein: CASSYSFLGTDTQYF.